The text below deals with one TCR beta chain. Its antigen is still unknown. No per-base quality is available; no much larger clone lies one base away. Libraries were constructed by the immunoSEQ multiplex PCR assay. DNA from the cultured, isolated CD4+ T cells was subjected to TCR beta CDR3 sequencing. The published analysis was carried out like this. The analysis removed non-productive TCR sequences, trimmed reads to the CDR3 region, and retained only CDR3s that were 7 or more amino acids long. Antigen-specific clonotypes were identified using the MANAFEST web app by comparison of expansion in peptide wells against reference cultures. To be called positive, a clone needed expansion at FDR<0.05 compared with the reference and with all other wells, an odds ratio greater than 5, and a frequency greater than 0.1% in two replicate wells. Cross-reactive clonotypes were defined as significantly expanded in SARS-CoV-2 spike wells and in at least one common cold coronavirus spike condition. CDR3 similarity was assessed by Levenshtein distance using the stringdist R package, and unrooted trees were constructed with ape in R 3.6.1. Imported from immuneACCESS, the table was reduced by TCRdb to in-frame sequences with V and J called. These copies leave out some clones; in studies compared against another copy, an unresolved V gene accounts for under half, and the cause of the remainder is not known. D and trimming were read from the DNA, whereas the V and J calls and clone size are those reported in that table. Within this sample are tens of thousands of clones, with 72% of them counted one time only. The ten largest clones add up to under 30% of the sample.

These data originate in a study of vaccination effects on CD4 cells after COVID-19 (dated by TCRdb to the early 2020s). In terms of the full investigation: The ViraFEST assay stimulated PBMC with viral peptide pools and then used TCR sequencing to identify antigen-specific CD4+ T cell clonotypes by expansion. Two doses of either the BNT162b2 or the mRNA-1273 mRNA SARS-CoV-2 vaccine were administered to participants. Pre-vaccine samples were collected from a couple of convalescent patients 16 days and one week before the first dose, corresponding to 142 and 148 days after COVID-19 diagnosis. About 1.8 million PBMC per well were cultured with 8.5 to 10 ug/ml peptides in IMDM containing about 5% human AB serum, around 9.7 IU/ml IL-2 and gentamicin. SARS-CoV-2 spike-specific CD4+ TCR repertoires were compared before and after mRNA vaccination in COVID-19 convalescent patients and in infection-naive vaccine recipients. Altogether, nine to ten COVID-19 convalescent patients and several SARS-CoV-2-naive healthy vaccine recipients made up the full study. Cultures from other donors in the study were sequenced using the Oncomine TCR Beta short-read assay on an Illumina iSeq 100.

The V end loses 5 bases and the J end loses 1 base, and a stretch of 18 bases separates them. Counted from cysteine to phenylalanine, this CDR3 has 17 amino acids. Only the CDR3 region is kept as DNA, spanning 51 bases read in frame from base 1. Based on the germline V gene, the CDR1 and CDR2 sequences are SGHVS and FNYEAQ. Broad study findings and their caveats: For convalescent patients, new clones induced by the vaccine made up most of the post-vaccine spike-reactive repertoire, and these new clones were largely distinct from the clones induced by infection. Clones induced by infection and clones induced by vaccination both contracted markedly at late timepoints after vaccination, which fits with T cell responses waning over time. Only a small number of convalescent patients were included, and no early post-infection timepoints were available, which limited the study.

After about 9 days of culture, CD4+ T cells were isolated with the EasySep CD4+ T cell isolation kit. Convalescent patients had PCR-confirmed SARS-CoV-2 infection between March and December 2020, before Alpha, Beta and Delta variants emerged in the United States. Half of the culture medium was replaced with fresh IL-2-containing medium on days 3 and 7. Unless otherwise noted, each peptide stimulation condition was cultured in triplicate wells. PBMC were separated from whole blood using Ficoll-Paque Plus gradient centrifugation and were then either cryopreserved at -140C or used fresh. The QIAamp micro DNA kit was used to extract genomic DNA from the cultured CD4+ T cells.

The source material was CD4+ T cells from PBMCs cultured without peptide, sampled before COVID-19 vaccination. This clonotype originated in a human donor who had a prior SARS-CoV-2 infection. The sequence joins TRBV7-6 to TRBJ1-5; a tentative D match to TRBD1 spans 5 bases. The CDR3 has the sequence CASSPRIGDLSNQPQHF. The bases read TGTGCCAGCAGCCCAAGAATTGGGGACTTAAGCAATCAGCCCCAGCATTTT. Joined to the reference TRBV7-6 and TRBJ1-5 proteins, this CDR3 gives the full variable domain: GAGVSQSPRYKVTKRGQDVALRCDPISGHVSLYWYRQALGQGPEFLTYFNYEAQQDKSGLPNDRFSAERPEGSISTLTIQRTEQRDSAMYRCASSPRIGDLSNQPQHFGDGTRLSIL.